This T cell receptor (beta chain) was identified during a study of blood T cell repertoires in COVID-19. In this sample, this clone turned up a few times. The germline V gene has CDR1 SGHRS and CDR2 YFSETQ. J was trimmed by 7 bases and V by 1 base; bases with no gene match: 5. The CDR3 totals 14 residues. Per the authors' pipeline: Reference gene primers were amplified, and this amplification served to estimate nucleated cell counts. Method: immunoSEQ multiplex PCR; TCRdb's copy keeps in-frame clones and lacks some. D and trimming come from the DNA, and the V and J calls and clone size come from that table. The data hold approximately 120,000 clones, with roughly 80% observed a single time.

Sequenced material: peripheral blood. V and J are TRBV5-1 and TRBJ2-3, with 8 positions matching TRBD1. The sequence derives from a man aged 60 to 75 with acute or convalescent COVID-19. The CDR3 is CASSLSGQGHTQYF. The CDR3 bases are TGCGCCAGCAGCTTGTCTGGACAGGGTCATACGCAGTATTTT.